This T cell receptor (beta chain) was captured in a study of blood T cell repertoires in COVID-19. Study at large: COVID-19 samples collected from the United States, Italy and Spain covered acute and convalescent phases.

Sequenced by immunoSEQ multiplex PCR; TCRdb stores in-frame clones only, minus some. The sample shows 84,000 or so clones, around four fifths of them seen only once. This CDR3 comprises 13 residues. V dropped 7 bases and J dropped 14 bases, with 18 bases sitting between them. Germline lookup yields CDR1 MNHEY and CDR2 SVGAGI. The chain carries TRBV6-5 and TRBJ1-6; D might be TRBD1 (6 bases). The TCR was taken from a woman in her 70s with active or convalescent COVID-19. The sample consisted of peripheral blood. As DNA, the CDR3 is TGTGCCAGCACCCAAGGGACATCGTTGGCCCTCCACTTT. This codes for CASTQGTSLALHF.